The present T cell receptor beta chain was sequenced within a study of regulatory T cells in long-lasting Graves disease. Germline V CDR1 and CDR2: SGHRS, YFSETQ. This CDR3 contains 13 residues. Stated time point: newly diagnosed GD, antithyroid drugs for less than 3 months. From PBMCs, RNA was extracted and then used to make the TCR library. Sequencing libraries for TCR beta were prepared with iRepertoire HTBI primers and Arm-PCR of CDR3 regions. In TCRdb, the multiplex PCR reads were re-called with MiXCR into one record per CDR3 protein. Of around 450,000 distinct CDR3 sequences in the sample, under 20% were seen once. This clonotype was found many times. The junction does not match germline at one end; this may be a read error. These data were also reused for a study on T cells in Graves' hyperthyroidism and ophthalmopathy.

The source is a man in his forties or fifties with Graves disease. The sequencing used peripheral blood mononuclear cells (PBMCs), collected at new diagnosis, from a patient treated with antithyroid drugs. The chain is built from TRBV5-1 and TRBJ2-7; the D is unclear. CDR3 nucleotide sequence: TGTGCCAGCAGCTTAGGTGGTGGTTACGAGCAGTACTTC. Protein: CASSLGGGYEQYF. The full variable domain, completed using reference TRBV5-1 and TRBJ2-7, is KAGVTQTPRYLIKTRGQQVTLSCSPISGHRSVSWYQQTPGQGLQFLFEYFSETQRNKGNFPGRFSGRQFSNSRSEMNVSTLELGDSALYLCASSLGGGYEQYFGPGTRLTVT.